Sequencing of this TCR beta chain was carried out in a study of shared clonotypes between healthy human individuals (dated by TCRdb to about 2020). With regard to the full study: A couple of women and a few men aged 18 to 49 years were included in the cohort. Per donor, leukapheresis produced somewhere between about 0.85 and 9.5 billion PBMCs. To estimate repertoire size and how much clonotypes are shared between individuals, the study performed deep sequencing of blood TCR repertoires from roughly five healthy adults. Per donor, three plates each were used for CD4 naive and CD4 memory, two for CD8 naive, and one for CD8 memory. Libraries were prepared and TCR repertoires were sequenced by different laboratories using diverse techniques, in order to increase sequencing depth and limit assay-specific biases.

The donors were healthy, HIV-negative adults who had no recently reported acute infections or vaccinations. Every donor was a Caucasian adult living in Nashville, Tennessee, USA. Magnetic negative selection was used to enrich CD4+ T cells, after which naive cells were positively selected on CD45RA and the negative fraction became the memory subset. After blood collection by leukapheresis, PBMCs were isolated using Ficoll-Histopaque density gradient centrifugation and then cryopreserved in the vapor phase of liquid nitrogen. Purity and quantity of every magnetically sorted T cell population were checked by analytical flow cytometry. From each sorted fraction, genomic DNA was isolated and quantified by UV absorbance on a Nanodrop 2000c. Points the paper makes about the study in general: Compared with non-shared clonotypes, the clonotypes found in all four sorted-subset donors had higher generation probabilities. Sharing across a few donors was observed for 5% to 6.5% of naive CD4, 3.5% of naive CD8, roughly 2.3% of memory CD4, and about 0.4% of memory CD8 clonotypes. Only blood was sampled, and tissue TCR repertoires likely differ from those in blood. Because the study included a small number of donors, the genetic and exposure-history diversity represented was limited. Naive subsets generally had larger estimated clonotype richness than memory subsets. Rarefaction of sorted-subset datasets indicated incomplete sequencing despite the large sequencing depth. Based on pairwise subsampling, the degree of clonotype sharing among donors was expected to be affected by sequencing depth.

Concerning this clone itself: Its binding antigen is unknown. There are no base qualities to consult, and no much larger clone falls within one base.

Using the deep immunoSEQ assay, TCR CDR3 regions were amplified from genomic DNA by multiplex PCR. Extracted genomic DNA from each cell subset was spread evenly across all wells of several immunoSEQ 96-well plates, with each plate serving as a replicate. For sorted subsets, each replicate PCR was loaded with approximately 0.2 ug genomic DNA, equivalent to some 31,000 T cell genomes. Purified libraries were quantified with a Qubit 3.0 fluorometer, sized on a Bioanalyzer 2100, and re-quantified with the KAPA Library Quantification kit. A separate single-read 150-cycle Illumina NextSeq 550 flow cell was used to sequence each immunoSEQ 96-well plate. The paper's processing steps were these. The immunoSEQ output contained only junctional sequences without quality scores, so filtering could not match that applied to full-length reads. To assign V/J genes and CDR3, sequences were annotated using PyIR, a Python wrapper for IgBLAST v1.9, with IMGT germline references. Any read was removed if the V/J assignment was weak (E-value above 1e-6), the CDR3 was missing, or the read contained stop codons, out-of-frame junctions, or ambiguous translated residues. A V3J clonotype was defined by an identical inferred V gene, J gene, and CDR3 amino acid sequence. Percentage overlap between repertoires was calculated by dividing the number of shared unique clonotypes by the size of the smaller repertoire. Richness of each repertoire was evaluated using RTK rarefaction, the Chao1 estimator, and Recon v2.1 estimates of unobserved clonotypes. For all TCRbeta clonotypes obtained by the gDNA method from four donors, generation probabilities were computed with OLGA. The source is immuneACCESS, and TCRdb retained only in-frame sequences with V and J called. Part of the clones is not carried over; for the studies checked, unresolved V genes explain less than half of this, and the remainder is unexplained. D and trimming were read from the DNA, whereas the V and J calls and clone size are those reported in that table. This sample gives some 790,000 clones in total; 72% of them show up just once. Around 1.7% of the sample is taken by the ten largest.

Sequencing used memory CD4+ T cells sorted from blood. Interpreted using the paper, the cell subset or site label stands for: CD45RA-negative fraction. The sequence derives from a woman in her 30s in good health.

The DNA sequence is as follows: TGTGCCAGCAGCTTAGGGGGACTAGCGGGAGGGAGCTCCTACGAGCAGTACTTC. The translation is CASSLGGLAGGSSYEQYF. Recombination linked TRBV7-2 to TRBJ2-7, with 16 central nucleotides matching TRBD2. The CDR3 numbers 18 residues from cysteine through phenylalanine. Only CDR3 DNA remains: 54 bases, in frame from the first base. The germline V and J ends show losses of 1 base and 0 bases respectively, and no gene match explains 3 bases of the junction. Reading the germline V gene gives CDR1 SGHTA and CDR2 FQGNSA.